This T cell receptor (beta chain) was identified during a study of technical replicates of blood from a few donors. The method was immunoSEQ multiplex PCR; TCRdb's version includes in-frame clones alone and lacks a portion of them. Found here are approximately 93,000 clones, about 94% of them singletons; the top ten hold 0.2% to 0.3%. CDR1 is SGHTS and CDR2 is YDEGEE in the germline V gene. CDR3 length: 18 amino acids. The V gene lost 5 bases and the J gene lost 0 bases, with 21 bases spanning the gap. The chain joins TRBV5-8 to TRBJ2-1; D is perhaps TRBD2 (6 bases). The sequence was obtained from a human donor in good health. The sample comprised T cells isolated from PBMCs. In nucleotides, the CDR3 is TGTGCCAGCAGACCCGGGGGTGGAGAGCGGAGCTCCTACAATGAGCAGTTCTTC. Translation gives CASRPGGGERSSYNEQFF.